This entry concerns a single T cell receptor beta chain. Antigen specificity is unknown. Each CDR3 protein gets one entry after TCRdb re-called the reads with MiXCR. The sample consists of 700,000 to 950,000 distinct CDR3 sequences, roughly 33% of them appearing once. This sample was taken from a study of T cell repertoires in cytomegalovirus infection. General study results and limits: CMV-specific TCR beta clonotypes restricted by HLA-C dominated the ex vivo response.

Trimming took 5 bases from V and 8 from J; bases not matched to a gene: 8. Germline assignment: CDR1 MNHEY and CDR2 SVGAGI. CDR3 length: 14 residues. This sequence was found in a human donor in good health (CMV status not recorded). Some clones in this sample may be carry-over from other donors' samples. The sequenced sample was cultured CD8+ T cells from PBMCs, obtained from culture after CMV antigen stimulation. The chain links TRBV6-5 to TRBJ2-1; 8 bases line up with TRBD2. CDR3 coding DNA: TGTGCCAGCAGTACGGGGGGGGGCAGCTATGAGCAGTTCTTC. It yields the protein CASSTGGGSYEQFF.